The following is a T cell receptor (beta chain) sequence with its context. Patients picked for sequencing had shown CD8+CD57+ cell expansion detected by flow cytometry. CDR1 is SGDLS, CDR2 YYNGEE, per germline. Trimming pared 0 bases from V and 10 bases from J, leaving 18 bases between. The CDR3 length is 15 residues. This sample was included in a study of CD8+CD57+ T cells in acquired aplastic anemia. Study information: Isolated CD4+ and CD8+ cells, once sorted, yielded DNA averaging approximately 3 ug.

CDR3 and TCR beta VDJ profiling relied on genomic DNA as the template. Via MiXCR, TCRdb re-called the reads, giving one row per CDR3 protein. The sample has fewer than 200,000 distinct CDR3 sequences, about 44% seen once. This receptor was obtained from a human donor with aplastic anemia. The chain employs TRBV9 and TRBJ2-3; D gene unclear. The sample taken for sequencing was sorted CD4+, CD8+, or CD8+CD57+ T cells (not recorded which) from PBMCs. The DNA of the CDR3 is TGTGCCAGCAGCGTAGAGGGCAGCCCAAGAGGCCCGCAGTATTTT. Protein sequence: CASSVEGSPRGPQYF.